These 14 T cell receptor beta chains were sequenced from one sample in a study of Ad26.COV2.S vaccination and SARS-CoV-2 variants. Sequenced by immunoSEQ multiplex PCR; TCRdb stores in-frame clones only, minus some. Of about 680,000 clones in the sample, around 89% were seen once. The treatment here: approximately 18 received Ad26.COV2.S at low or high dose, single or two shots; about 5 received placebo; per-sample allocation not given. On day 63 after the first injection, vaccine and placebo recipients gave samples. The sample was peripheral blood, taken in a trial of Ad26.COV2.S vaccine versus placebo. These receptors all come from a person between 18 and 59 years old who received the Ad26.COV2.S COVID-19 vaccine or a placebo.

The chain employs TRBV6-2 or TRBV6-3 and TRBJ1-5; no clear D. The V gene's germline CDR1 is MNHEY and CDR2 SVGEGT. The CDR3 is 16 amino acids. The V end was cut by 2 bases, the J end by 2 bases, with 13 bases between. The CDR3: CASSYGRSLGNQPQHF. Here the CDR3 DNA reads TGTGCCAGCAGTTACGGCAGGTCTTTGGGCAATCAGCCCCAGCATTTT.

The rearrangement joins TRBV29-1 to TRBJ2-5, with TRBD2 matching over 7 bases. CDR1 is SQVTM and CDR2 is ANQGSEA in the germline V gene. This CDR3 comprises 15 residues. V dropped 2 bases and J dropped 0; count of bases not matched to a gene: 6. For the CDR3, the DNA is TGCAGCGTTGAATTTAGCGGGCGGAACCAAGAGACCCAGTACTTC. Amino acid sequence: CSVEFSGRNQETQYF.

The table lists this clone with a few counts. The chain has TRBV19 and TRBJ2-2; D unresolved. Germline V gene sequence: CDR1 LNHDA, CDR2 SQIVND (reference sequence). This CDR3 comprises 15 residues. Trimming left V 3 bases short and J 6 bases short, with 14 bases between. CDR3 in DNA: TGTGCCAGTAGTATCAGAGGCGCCGCGGCCGGGGAGCTGTTTTTT. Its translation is CASSIRGAAAGELFF.

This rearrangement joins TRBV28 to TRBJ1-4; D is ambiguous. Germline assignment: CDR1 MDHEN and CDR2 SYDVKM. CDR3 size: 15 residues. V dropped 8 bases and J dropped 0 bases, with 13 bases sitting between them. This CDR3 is CASRSDLATNEKLFF. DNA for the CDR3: TGTGCCAGCCGGTCGGACCTTGCAACTAATGAAAAACTGTTTTTT.

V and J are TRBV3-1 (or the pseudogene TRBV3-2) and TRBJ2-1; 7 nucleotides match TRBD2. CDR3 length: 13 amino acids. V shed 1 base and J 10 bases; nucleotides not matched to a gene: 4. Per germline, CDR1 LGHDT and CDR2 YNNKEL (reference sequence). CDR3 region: CASSQVNGGEQFF. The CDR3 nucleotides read TGTGCCAGCAGCCAAGTAAACGGGGGGGAGCAGTTCTTC.

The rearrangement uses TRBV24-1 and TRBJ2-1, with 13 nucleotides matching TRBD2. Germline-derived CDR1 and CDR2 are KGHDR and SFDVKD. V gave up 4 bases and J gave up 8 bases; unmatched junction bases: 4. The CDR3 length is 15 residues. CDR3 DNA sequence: TGTGCCACCAGTGAAACGGGACTAGCGGGACATGAGCAGTTCTTC. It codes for CATSETGLAGHEQFF.

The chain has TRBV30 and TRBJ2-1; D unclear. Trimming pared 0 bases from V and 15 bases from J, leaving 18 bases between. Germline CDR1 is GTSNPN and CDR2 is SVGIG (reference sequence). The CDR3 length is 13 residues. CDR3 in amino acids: CAWSVPPVNWLFF. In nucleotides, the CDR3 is TGTGCCTGGAGTGTTCCACCAGTTAACTGGCTGTTCTTC.

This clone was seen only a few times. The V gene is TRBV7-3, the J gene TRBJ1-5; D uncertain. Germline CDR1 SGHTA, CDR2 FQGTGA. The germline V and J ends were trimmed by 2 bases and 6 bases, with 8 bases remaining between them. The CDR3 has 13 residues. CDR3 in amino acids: CASSLGPSQPQHF. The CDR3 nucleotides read TGTGCCAGCAGCTTAGGTCCTTCTCAGCCCCAGCATTTT.

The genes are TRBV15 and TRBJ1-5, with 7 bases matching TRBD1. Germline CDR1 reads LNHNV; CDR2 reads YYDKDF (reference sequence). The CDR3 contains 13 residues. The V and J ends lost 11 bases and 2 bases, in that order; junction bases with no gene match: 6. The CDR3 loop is CAAGDRGNQPQHF. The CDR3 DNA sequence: TGTGCCGCGGGGGACAGAGGCAATCAGCCCCAGCATTTT. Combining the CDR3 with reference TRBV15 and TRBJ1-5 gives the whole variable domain DAMVIQNPRYQVTQFGKPVTLSCSQTLNHNVMYWYQQKSSQAPKLLFHYYDKDFNNEADTPDNFQSRRPNTSFCFLDIRSPGLGDTAMYLCAAGDRGNQPQHFGDGTRLSIL.

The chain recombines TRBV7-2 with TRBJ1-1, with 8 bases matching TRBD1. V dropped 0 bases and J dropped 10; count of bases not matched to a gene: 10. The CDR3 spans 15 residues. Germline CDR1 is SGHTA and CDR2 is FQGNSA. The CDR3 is CASSLASGGASVAFF. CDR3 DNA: TGTGCCAGCAGCTTAGCCTCAGGGGGCGCTTCCGTAGCTTTCTTT. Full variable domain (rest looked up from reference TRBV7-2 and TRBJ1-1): GAGVSQSPSNKVTEKGKDVELRCDPISGHTALYWYRQSLGQGLEFLIYFQGNSAPDKSGLPSDRFSAERTGGSVSTLTIQRTQQEDSAVYLCASSLASGGASVAFFGQGTRLTVV.

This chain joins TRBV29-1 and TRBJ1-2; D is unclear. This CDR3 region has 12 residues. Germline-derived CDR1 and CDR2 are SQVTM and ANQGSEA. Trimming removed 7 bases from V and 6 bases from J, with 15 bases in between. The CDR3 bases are TGCAGCGCCTCAGACGGTCCCAATGGCTACACCTTC. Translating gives CSASDGPNGYTF.

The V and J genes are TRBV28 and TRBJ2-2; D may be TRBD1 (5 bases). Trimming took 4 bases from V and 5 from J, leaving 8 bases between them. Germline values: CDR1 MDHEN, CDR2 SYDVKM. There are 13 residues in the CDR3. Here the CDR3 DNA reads TGTGCCAGCAGTTCTCAGGGTACCGGGGAGCTGTTTTTT. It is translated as CASSSQGTGELFF.

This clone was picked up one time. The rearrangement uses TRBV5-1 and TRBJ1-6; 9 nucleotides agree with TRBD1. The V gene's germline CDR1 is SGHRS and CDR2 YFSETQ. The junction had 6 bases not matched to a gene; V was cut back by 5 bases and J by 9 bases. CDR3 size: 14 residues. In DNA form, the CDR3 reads TGCGCCAGCAGTTACGGACAGGGGACTTCACCCCTCCACTTT. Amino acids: CASSYGQGTSPLHF.

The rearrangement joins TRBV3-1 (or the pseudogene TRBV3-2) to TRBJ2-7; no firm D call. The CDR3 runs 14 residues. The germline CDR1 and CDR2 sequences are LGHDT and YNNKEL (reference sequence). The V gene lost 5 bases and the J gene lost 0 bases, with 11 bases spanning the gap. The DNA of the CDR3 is TGTGCCAGCAGCTTGAGCAGGAGCTCCTACGAGCAGTACTTC. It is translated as CASSLSRSSYEQYF.